Described below is a single T cell receptor beta chain sequence and its context. The data belong to a study of blood T cell repertoires in COVID-19. On the study more broadly: There were acute and convalescent COVID-19 samples, and they came from the United States, Italy and Spain. Sample material is recorded as cDNA or gDNA derived from T cells, B-cell-depleted T cells, or PBMCs.

Unmatched junction bases numbered 2, after V lost 5 bases and J lost 2 bases. Germline CDR1 is SGHTA and CDR2 is FQGTGA. The CDR3 is 14 residues long. During active infection, Seattle patients enrolled and were then monitored through disease. Generated by immunoSEQ multiplex PCR, the TCRdb table keeps only in-frame clones and is missing some. Found here are over 95,000 clones, 85% of them singletons; the top ten hold more than 5%. The source is a woman in her sixties with COVID-19, enrolled during active disease. Material: peripheral blood. The V call is TRBV7-3, the J call TRBJ1-2; TRBD1 agrees at 10 bases. CDR3: CASSPDRGNYGYTF. For the CDR3, the DNA is TGTGCCAGCAGCCCGGACAGGGGGAACTATGGCTACACCTTC.